This record concerns one T cell receptor beta chain sequence. Its antigen is as yet unknown. The record originates from a study of T cells and Merkel cell carcinoma outcomes. TCRdb keeps only in-frame clones here, not all; method: immunoSEQ multiplex PCR. The sample holds 13,000 to 15,000 clones, roughly 92% seen once. Notes on the study in general: Reportedly, T-cell repertoire with density predicts Merkel cell carcinoma outcomes.

There are 15 residues in the CDR3. Trimming removed 2 bases at V and 8 bases at J, with 17 bases between. Germline V gene lookup returns CDR1 SGHAT and CDR2 FQNNGV. This chain joins TRBV11-2 and TRBJ2-3; D tentatively fits TRBD1 or TRBD2 (5 bases each). What was sequenced was tumor tissue from Merkel cell carcinoma. The sequence was obtained from a human donor with Merkel cell carcinoma. The CDR3 reads CASSLRRGAEGTQYF. The CDR3 region has the DNA TGTGCCAGCAGCTTAAGGAGAGGGGCCGAAGGTACGCAGTATTTT.